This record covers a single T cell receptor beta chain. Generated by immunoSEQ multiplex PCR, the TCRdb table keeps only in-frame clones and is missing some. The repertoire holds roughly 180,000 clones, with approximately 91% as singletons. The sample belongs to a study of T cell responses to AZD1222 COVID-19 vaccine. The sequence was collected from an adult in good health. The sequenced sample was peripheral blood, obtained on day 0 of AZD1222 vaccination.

In DNA, the CDR3 is TGTGCCAGCAGGATGGACAGGGGGAACACTGAAGCTTTCTTT. As protein: CASRMDRGNTEAFF. The chain links TRBV7-2 to TRBJ1-1; 9 bases fit TRBD1. There are 14 residues in the CDR3. Trimming at V came to 6 bases and at J to 1 base, leaving 3 bases not matched to a gene. CDR1 is SGHTA and CDR2 is FQGNSA in the germline V gene.